The 10 T cell receptor beta chains presented below share a single source sample, sequenced in a study of cytomegalovirus exposure and HLA in healthy donors. Sequencing used immunoSEQ multiplex PCR; TCRdb keeps in-frame clones, though not all of them. Here the sample spans about 38,000 clones, 90% to 95% being singletons. Sequenced material: PBMCs. The receptors shown here come from a man younger than 35 in good health and CMV-seronegative.

This chain joins TRBV5-1 and TRBJ1-1, with D maybe TRBD1 (6 bases). This CDR3 is built from 13 residues. The V end lost 1 base, the J end lost 8 bases, and 12 bases lay between the germline ends. Germline loops: CDR1 SGHRS, CDR2 YFSETQ. CDR3 sequence (DNA): TGCGCCAGCAGCTTGCAAATTGACAGGGAAGCTTTCTTT. Amino acids: CASSLQIDREAFF. Full variable domain (remainder filled in from reference TRBV5-1 and TRBJ1-1): KAGVTQTPRYLIKTRGQQVTLSCSPISGHRSVSWYQQTPGQGLQFLFEYFSETQRNKGNFPGRFSGRQFSNSRSEMNVSTLELGDSALYLCASSLQIDREAFFGQGTRLTVV.

The chain couples TRBV6-4 to TRBJ2-5; 14 nucleotides align to TRBD2. V lost 3 bases to trimming and J lost 5 bases; unmatched junction nucleotides: 5. Germline V CDR1 and CDR2: MRHNA, SNTAGT. The CDR3 loop spans 16 amino acids. CDR3 DNA sequence: TGTGCCAGCAGTGAAAACGGACTAGCGGGGGGTGAGACCCAGTACTTC. Translation: CASSENGLAGGETQYF.

The chain is built from TRBV28 and TRBJ1-1; TRBD1 is a possible D gene (6 bases). Trimming left V 2 bases short and J 8 bases short, with 12 bases between. CDR1 and CDR2 (germline): MDHEN, SYDVKM. The CDR3 has 13 amino acids. In nucleotides, the CDR3 is TGTGCCAGCAGTTTAAGAACAGGGTGGGAAGCTTTCTTT. Protein sequence: CASSLRTGWEAFF.

The chain combines TRBV11-2 with TRBJ2-7; perhaps TRBD1 as D (6 bases). Trimming left V 0 bases short and J 3 bases short, with 9 bases between. The CDR3 runs 14 residues. Germline V CDR1 and CDR2: SGHAT, FQNNGV. CDR3 amino acids: CASSLDTGNYEQYF. The CDR3 region has the DNA TGTGCCAGCAGCTTAGATACAGGGAACTACGAGCAGTACTTC.

The chain employs TRBV19 and TRBJ1-1, with TRBD1 matching 8 bases. Germline CDR1 reads LNHDA; CDR2 reads SQIVND (reference sequence). The CDR3 consists of 18 residues. J gave up 4 bases and V 3 bases, and 16 bases lay outside the gene matches. CDR3 amino acids: CASSMAPPGQGQGTEAFF. CDR3 DNA sequence: TGTGCCAGTAGTATGGCCCCCCCCGGACAGGGTCAAGGCACTGAAGCTTTCTTT.

This sequence joins TRBV11-2 and TRBJ1-3, with D tentatively TRBD1 (6 bases). V lost 1 base, J lost 3 bases, and 7 bases lay in between. The CDR3 totals 14 residues. CDR1 is SGHAT and CDR2 is FQNNGV in the germline V gene. The CDR3 protein is CASSLGQVGNTIYF. The CDR3 DNA follows: TGTGCCAGCAGCTTAGGACAGGTTGGAAACACCATATATTTT.

The chain carries TRBV18 and TRBJ2-1; 13 nucleotides agree with TRBD2. The CDR3 has 16 amino acids. Germline assignment: CDR1 KGHSH and CDR2 LQKENI. Trimming cost V 2 bases and J 7 bases; bases outside gene matches: 5. DNA for the CDR3: TGTGCCAGCTCACCAGGTGGACTAGCGGGAGTGAATGAGCAGTTCTTC. This codes for CASSPGGLAGVNEQFF.

The CDR3 coding sequence is TGTGCCAGCAGCCCCAATTCAGGGGCCGTAACCTACGAGCAGTACTTC. This translates into CASSPNSGAVTYEQYF. The V and J genes are TRBV9 and TRBJ2-7; possibly TRBD1 for D (6 bases). The CDR3 is 16 amino acids. Germline V lookup: CDR1 SGDLS, CDR2 YYNGEE. With 4 bases removed from V and 2 bases from J, the gap between germline ends came to 19 bases.

The V and J genes are TRBV7-2 and TRBJ1-5, with TRBD1 identical over 9 bases. Per germline, CDR1 SGHTA and CDR2 FQGNSA. The CDR3 is 15 residues long. V was clipped by 1 base and J by 4 bases; unmatched bases: 2. The CDR3 reads CASSLVTGGNQPQHF. CDR3 nucleotides: TGTGCCAGCAGCTTAGTGACAGGGGGTAATCAGCCCCAGCATTTT.

The rearrangement uses TRBV29-1 and TRBJ2-7, with 7 bases fitting TRBD1. The length of the CDR3 is 14 residues. In germline, CDR1 is SQVTM, CDR2 ANQGSEA. The V gene end was trimmed by 6 bases and the J gene end by 0 bases; junction bases not matched to a gene: 8. This CDR3 is CSVANRGNSYEQYF. CDR3 nucleotide sequence: TGCAGCGTAGCTAACAGGGGAAACTCCTACGAGCAGTACTTC.